The 11 T cell receptor beta chains below come from one sample, sequenced in a study of graft-versus-host responses after intestinal transplantation. These receptors are not linked to any known antigen. Using immunoSEQ multiplex PCR, the repertoire was profiled, and TCRdb retains in-frame clones only, with some absent. The repertoire has roughly 110,000 clones, approximately 93% of them found once; the top ten carry 0.95% to 1.5%. The sequenced sample was unstimulated CD8+ T cells sorted from spleen or lymph node cells, obtained before transplant. Receptors were obtained from a human donor who was the organ donor for an intestinal transplant.

The chain is built from TRBV4-1 and TRBJ2-7; no clear D gene. The germline V gene has CDR1 MGHRA and CDR2 YSYEKL. Trimming removed 0 bases from V and 0 bases from J, with 9 bases in between. The CDR3 contains 15 residues. CDR3 region: CASSQEHVFSYEQYF. DNA of the CDR3: TGCGCCAGCAGCCAAGAGCACGTTTTCTCCTACGAGCAGTACTTC.

The V and J genes are TRBV5-4 and TRBJ2-2; 11 bases line up with TRBD1. Trimming at V came to 3 bases and at J to 3 bases, leaving 1 base not matched to a gene. Germline V gene lookup returns CDR1 SGHNT and CDR2 YYREEE (reference sequence). CDR3 length: 15 residues. The CDR3 loop reads CASSSDRGHTGELFF. CDR3 bases: TGTGCCAGCAGCTCGGACAGGGGGCACACCGGGGAGCTGTTTTTT.

This clone was picked up one time. The V call is TRBV4-3, the J call TRBJ2-5; D gene uncertain. Trimming took off 0 bases at V and 1 base at J, with 9 bases between the two ends. This CDR3 spans 15 amino acids. Germline V gene sequence: CDR1 LGHNA, CDR2 YSLEER. The CDR3 loop reads CASSQDRQPQETQYF. The CDR3 DNA sequence: TGCGCCAGCAGCCAAGATAGGCAGCCCCAAGAGACCCAGTACTTC.

CDR3: CASSILGEKDKNIQYF. CDR3 nucleotides: TGTGCCAGTAGTATACTTGGCGAGAAAGACAAAAACATTCAGTACTTC. V gene TRBV19 combines with J gene TRBJ2-4; D call uncertain. The ends were cut back, 2 bases at V and 3 bases at J, with 14 bases in the middle. There are 16 residues in the CDR3. The germline CDR1 and CDR2 sequences are LNHDA and SQIVND (reference sequence). The full variable domain, completed using reference TRBV19 and TRBJ2-4, is DGGITQSPKYLFRKEGQNVTLSCEQNLNHDAMYWYRQDPGQGLRLIYYSQIVNDFQKGDIAEGYSVSREKKESFPLTVTSAQKNPTAFYLCASSILGEKDKNIQYFGAGTRLSVL.

The V gene is TRBV2, the J gene TRBJ2-4; the D gene could be TRBD1 or TRBD2 (7 bases each). The CDR3 length is 14 residues. The germline V and J ends were trimmed by 7 bases and 3 bases, with 13 bases remaining between them. CDR1 SNHLY and CDR2 FYNNEI come from the germline V gene. The CDR3 DNA sequence: TGTGCCAGCACAGGGGGGGCTGTCAAAAACATTCAGTACTTC. This encodes CASTGGAVKNIQYF.

This clone was seen a single time. The chain employs TRBV29-1 and TRBJ1-3; D ambiguous. With 3 bases removed from V and 3 bases from J, the gap between germline ends came to 6 bases. Per germline, CDR1 SQVTM and CDR2 ANQGSEA. The CDR3 runs to 12 residues. CDR3 in DNA: TGCAGCGTTGAGGGCGATGGAAACACCATATATTTT. This codes for CSVEGDGNTIYF.

This chain uses TRBV7-2 with TRBJ2-1; 11 nucleotides agree with TRBD2. The CDR3 is 15 amino acids. Trimming at V came to 4 bases and at J to 4 bases, leaving 3 bases not matched to a gene. The germline gives CDR1 SGHTA, CDR2 FQGNSA. CDR3 bases: TGTGCCAGCAGCTCACTAGCGGGGGCTTACAATGAGCAGTTCTTC. It specifies CASSSLAGAYNEQFF.

This sequence joins TRBV28 and TRBJ2-7; TRBD2 is a possible D gene (7 bases). V was clipped by 3 bases and J by 6 bases, with 18 bases between them. The CDR3 totals 15 residues. Germline V gene data show CDR1 as MDHEN and CDR2 as SYDVKM. The CDR3 DNA reads TGTGCCAGCAGTTTTTGGGGGGGCTCAGCGCTCGAGCAGTACTTC. The encoded protein is CASSFWGGSALEQYF.

This clone was seen just once. The chain links TRBV13 to TRBJ2-3; possibly TRBD2 for D (6 bases). This CDR3 region has 16 residues. The V gene's germline CDR1 is PRHDT and CDR2 FYEKMQ (reference sequence). Trimming left V 5 bases short and J 4 bases short, with 19 bases between. The CDR3 loop is CASSLSEGDGADTQYF. The DNA of the CDR3 is TGTGCCAGCAGCCTCTCGGAGGGAGATGGGGCAGATACGCAGTATTTT.

The V gene is TRBV5-6, the J gene TRBJ1-1; no clear D gene. Trimming removed 0 bases at V and 3 bases at J, with 6 bases between. Per the germline V gene, CDR1 is SGHDT and CDR2 is YYEEEE. The CDR3 spans 13 residues. The CDR3: CASSLGSYTEAFF. The CDR3 bases are TGTGCCAGCAGCTTGGGATCCTACACTGAAGCTTTCTTT.

The chain carries TRBV6-6 and TRBJ2-1; 9 nucleotides agree with TRBD1. Trimming cost V 6 bases and J 7 bases; bases outside gene matches: 13. Germline V CDR1 and CDR2: MNHNY, SVGAGI (reference sequence). The CDR3 length is 16 residues. CDR3 sequence: CASRPGDRENFNEQFF. For the CDR3, the DNA is TGTGCCAGCAGACCCGGGGACAGGGAAAACTTTAATGAGCAGTTCTTC.